One sample yielded the 3 T cell receptor beta chains listed below, sequenced in a study of shared clonotypes between healthy human individuals. Naivety among CD8 cells was defined by CD45RO negativity and positive CCR7 selection, thereby excluding terminally differentiated effector memory CD45RA+ cells. Method: immunoSEQ multiplex PCR; TCRdb's copy keeps in-frame clones and lacks some. The data show approximately 1.9 million clones, with roughly 93% seen just once and about 1.6% held by the top ten. Source material: naive CD8+ T cells from PBMCs. These receptors came from a young man in good health. Some clones in this sample may be carry-over from other donors' samples.

The chain recombines TRBV11-2 with TRBJ2-7, with D tentatively TRBD1 (6 bases). There are 13 residues in the CDR3. Germline V gene lookup returns CDR1 SGHAT and CDR2 FQNNGV. Trimming left V 5 bases short and J 4 bases short, with 12 bases between. The CDR3 DNA reads as TGTGCCAGCAGCCTACCAACAGGGTACGAGCAGTACTTC. Protein product: CASSLPTGYEQYF.

The chain has TRBV14 and TRBJ2-3, with 9 bases lining up with TRBD2. Trimming removed 4 bases from V and 3 bases from J; junction bases left unmatched: 8. Looked up from germline, CDR1 is SGHDN and CDR2 is FVKESK. The CDR3 runs to 16 residues. The CDR3 DNA is TGTGCCAGCAGCCGTCGCGGGAGGGGTATGACAGATACGCAGTATTTT. Protein: CASSRRGRGMTDTQYF. Supplemented by reference TRBV14 and TRBJ2-3, the full variable domain reads EAGVTQFPSHSVIEKGQTVTLRCDPISGHDNLYWYRRVMGKEIKFLLHFVKESKQDESGMPNNRFLAERTGGTYSTLKVQPAELEDSGVYFCASSRRGRGMTDTQYFGPGTRLTVL.

The rearrangement joins TRBV11-2 to TRBJ2-2, with D maybe TRBD1 (6 bases). Per the germline V gene, CDR1 is SGHAT and CDR2 is FQNNGV. This CDR3 contains 15 residues. The V end lost 5 bases, the J end lost 5 bases, and 15 bases lay between the germline ends. The CDR3 nucleotides read TGTGCCAGCAGCGCGTACAGGGTCCAGACCGGGGAGCTGTTTTTT. Amino acids: CASSAYRVQTGELFF. Filled out from reference TRBV11-2 and TRBJ2-2, the complete variable domain reads EAGVAQSPRYKIIEKRQSVAFWCNPISGHATLYWYQQILGQGPKLLIQFQNNGVVDDSQLPKDRFSAERLKGVDSTLKIQPAKLEDSAVYLCASSAYRVQTGELFFGEGSRLTVL.